These 32 T cell receptor beta chains originate from one sample sequenced in a study of shared clonotypes between healthy human individuals. Libraries were prepared by immunoSEQ multiplex PCR; TCRdb keeps only in-frame clonotypes and omits some of them. The repertoire holds 300,000 to 400,000 clones, with over 70% as singletons. The source material was memory CD4+ T cells sorted from blood. Specified subset: CD45RA-negative fraction. The source of these receptors is a man younger than 45 in good health.

This clone has at least ten counts. This rearrangement joins TRBV14 to TRBJ2-1; the match to TRBD2 covers 8 bases. The germline gives CDR1 SGHDN, CDR2 FVKESK. This CDR3 has 16 residues. With 4 bases clipped from V and 6 bases from J, the junction kept 11 bases outside the gene matches. CDR3 nucleotides: TGTGCCAGCAGCCGTGGGGGGCTAGCGGGTTTCAATGAGCAGTTCTTC. The encoded protein is CASSRGGLAGFNEQFF.

The chain couples TRBV2 to TRBJ2-1; D uncertain. The CDR3 has 15 amino acids. Germline CDR1 is SNHLY and CDR2 is FYNNEI. V gave up 0 bases and J gave up 3 bases, with 9 bases separating them. The CDR3 reads CASSEALLVYNEQFF. CDR3 DNA: TGTGCCAGCAGTGAAGCGCTGCTAGTCTACAATGAGCAGTTCTTC.

This clone was recorded a few times. The chain is built from TRBV11-3 and TRBJ1-1, with D possibly matching TRBD1 (5 bases). CDR3 length: 12 residues. Trimming shortened V by 3 bases and J by 9 bases, and 11 bases separated the two germline ends. CDR1 is SGHNT and CDR2 is YENEEA in the germline V gene. The CDR3 DNA follows: TGTGCCAGCAGCTTCCAGGGTTCACAAGCTTTCTTT. Amino acid sequence: CASSFQGSQAFF. Together with reference TRBV11-3 and TRBJ1-1, the CDR3 gives the full variable domain: EAGVVQSPRYKIIEKKQPVAFWCNPISGHNTLYWYLQNLGQGPELLIRYENEEAVDDSQLPKDRFSAERLKGVDSTLKIQPAELGDSAVYLCASSFQGSQAFFGQGTRLTVV.

The chain uses TRBV10-3 and TRBJ2-3, with D unresolved. This CDR3 comprises 14 residues. Germline values: CDR1 ENHRY, CDR2 SYGVKD. V was shortened by 3 bases and J by 0 bases, with 7 bases between the two germline ends. The CDR3 region has the DNA TGTGCCATCAGTGACGCTAGGAGCACAGATACGCAGTATTTT. Amino acids: CAISDARSTDTQYF.

This sequence joins TRBV6-5 and TRBJ2-5, with D possibly being TRBD2 (6 bases). This CDR3 has 14 amino acids. The germline V gene has CDR1 MNHEY and CDR2 SVGAGI. The V end lost 6 bases, the J end lost 4 bases, and 15 bases lay between the germline ends. The CDR3 nucleotides are TGTGCCAGCAGGGCGACTAGTTCAGGAGAGACCCAGTACTTC. Encoded protein: CASRATSSGETQYF.

This clone was seen a handful of times. The chain couples TRBV5-4 to TRBJ2-4; D perhaps matches TRBD1 (6 bases). The germline V gene encodes CDR1 SGHNT and CDR2 YYREEE (reference sequence). The V end was cut by 0 bases, the J end by 7 bases, with 14 bases between. The CDR3 length is 15 residues. CDR3 amino acids: CASSLDGGRGNIQYF. Here the CDR3 DNA reads TGTGCCAGCAGCTTGGATGGGGGCCGAGGGAACATTCAGTACTTC. The variable domain in full, with the rest retrieved from reference TRBV5-4 and TRBJ2-4, is ETGVTQSPTHLIKTRGQQVTLRCSSQSGHNTVSWYQQALGQGPQFIFQYYREEENGRGNFPPRFSGLQFPNYSSELNVNALELDDSALYLCASSLDGGRGNIQYFGAGTRLSVL.

This clone has more than one count but fewer than ten. The chain joins TRBV5-6 to TRBJ2-3; possibly TRBD1 for D (5 bases). In germline, CDR1 is SGHDT, CDR2 YYEEEE. The CDR3 covers 14 residues. V was shortened by 4 bases and J by 4 bases, with 13 bases between the two germline ends. CDR3 bases: TGTGCCAGCAGCCCAGGGCCGGGTGCAGATACGCAGTATTTT. It encodes CASSPGPGADTQYF.

V is TRBV12-5 and J is TRBJ2-1, with TRBD2 matching 11 bases. The CDR3 totals 20 residues. J lost 7 bases, V lost 0 bases, and 17 bases had no gene match. CDR1 is LGHNT and CDR2 is FRNRAP in the germline V gene. DNA of the CDR3: TGTGCTAGTGGTTTGGTACCCCTAGGACTAGCGGGTGGGGGGTGGAATGAGCAGTTCTTC. This sequence encodes CASGLVPLGLAGGGWNEQFF.

The rearrangement uses TRBV6-5 and TRBJ1-2; no reliable D call. Germline V gives CDR1 MNHEY, CDR2 SVGAGI. The V and J ends lost 6 bases and 8 bases respectively, with 13 bases between them. This CDR3 contains 12 residues. DNA of the CDR3: TGTGCCAGCAGGCATTCTTCCGGAGGCTACACCTTC. Translated, it gives CASRHSSGGYTF.

This clone came up a few times. This sequence joins TRBV7-2 and TRBJ2-7, with unresolved D. Germline V gene lookup returns CDR1 SGHTA and CDR2 FQGNSA. With 1 base removed from V and 6 bases from J, the gap between germline ends came to 10 bases. The CDR3 runs 13 residues. The CDR3 DNA follows: TGTGCCAGCAGCTTAGATCGGGCCTCCGAGCAGTACTTC. This translates into CASSLDRASEQYF.

The chain has TRBV7-2 and TRBJ2-5; D remains ambiguous. The germline gives CDR1 SGHTA, CDR2 FQGNSA. The ends were cut back, 4 bases at V and 4 bases at J, with 10 bases in the middle. The CDR3 length is 13 residues. The CDR3: CASSSRKGETQYF. The CDR3 DNA follows: TGTGCCAGCAGCTCCAGAAAGGGAGAGACCCAGTACTTC.

V and J are TRBV9 and TRBJ2-2; TRBD2 matches 8 bases. In germline, CDR1 is SGDLS, CDR2 YYNGEE. J lost 6 bases, V lost 3 bases, and 13 bases had no gene match. The CDR3 has 17 residues. DNA of the CDR3: TGTGCCAGCAGCGCAGACGTTGGCGGGAGGTACCCCGGGGAGCTGTTTTTT. The encoded protein is CASSADVGGRYPGELFF.

This clone has a single count. V gene TRBV6-1 combines with J gene TRBJ2-1; TRBD2 might be the D (6 bases). Germline CDR1 and CDR2: MNHNS and SASEGT. The CDR3 loop spans 12 amino acids. The CDR3 reads CASGPGANEQFF. In DNA, the CDR3 is TGTGCTTCCGGGCCGGGAGCCAATGAGCAGTTCTTC.

The rearrangement uses TRBV5-4 and TRBJ2-2; D not resolved. The CDR3 extends over 13 amino acids. The germline CDR1 and CDR2 sequences are SGHNT and YYREEE (reference sequence). Trimming took off 3 bases at V and 1 base at J, with 4 bases between the two ends. DNA for the CDR3: TGTGCCAGCAGCTCCCAGAACACCGGGGAGCTGTTTTTT. Translation: CASSSQNTGELFF.

This clone was counted between two and nine times. CDR3 amino acids: CATSPLPDSEQYF. CDR3 coding DNA: TGTGCCACCAGCCCCCTACCCGATTCCGAGCAGTACTTC. The J gene is TRBJ2-7, the V gene TRBV15; D not resolved. V lost 5 bases and J lost 6, with 14 bases in between. The germline gives CDR1 LNHNV, CDR2 YYDKDF (reference sequence). The CDR3 consists of 13 residues.

This chain links TRBV9 with TRBJ2-7, with D perhaps matching TRBD2 (6 bases). CDR1 is SGDLS and CDR2 is YYNGEE in the germline V gene. The ends were cut back, 0 bases at V and 2 bases at J, with 12 bases in the middle. This CDR3 region has 15 residues. CDR3 coding DNA: TGTGCCAGCAGCGTAGGTGGGACTTCCACCTACGAGCAGTACTTC. Amino acid sequence: CASSVGGTSTYEQYF.

This chain joins TRBV5-1 and TRBJ1-2, with unresolved D. The CDR3 contains 16 residues. CDR1 SGHRS and CDR2 YFSETQ come from the germline V gene. V lost 3 bases and J 3 bases, leaving 18 bases between the germline ends. The CDR3 is CASSSGVISADYGYTF. DNA for the CDR3: TGCGCCAGCAGCTCCGGAGTAATATCCGCAGACTATGGCTACACCTTC.

The chain combines TRBV5-1 with TRBJ2-3; a weak D match, TRBD1 (5 bases). Germline V lookup: CDR1 SGHRS, CDR2 YFSETQ. The V end lost 4 bases, the J end lost 5 bases, and 20 bases lay between the germline ends. The CDR3 has 16 residues. CDR3: CASSQTGRQGGDTQYF. The CDR3 DNA reads TGCGCCAGCAGCCAAACCGGGCGGCAGGGCGGAGATACGCAGTATTTT.

J is TRBJ2-3 and V is TRBV6-5, with 8 bases lining up with TRBD2. CDR3 length equals 15 residues. From germline, CDR1 is MNHEY and CDR2 SVGAGI. The ends lost 6 bases at V and 2 bases at J; junction bases unmatched: 7. In DNA form, the CDR3 reads TGTGCCAGCAGAATTAGCGGGACGTTCACAGATACGCAGTATTTT. It translates to CASRISGTFTDTQYF.

The V and J genes are TRBV5-8 and TRBJ2-1; 7 bases agree with TRBD2. CDR3 length equals 15 residues. Germline lookup yields CDR1 SGHTS and CDR2 YDEGEE. The junction had 10 bases not matched to a gene; V was cut back by 2 bases and J by 8 bases. CDR3 in DNA: TGTGCCAGCAGCTTATTCCTAGCGGCGGGGGATGAGCAGTTCTTC. Translating gives CASSLFLAAGDEQFF.

The chain combines TRBV10-2 with TRBJ1-2; 9 bases match TRBD1. Losses at the gene ends were 11 bases for V and 6 bases for J; bases not matched to a gene: 7. Per germline, CDR1 WSHSY and CDR2 SAAADI. This CDR3 comprises 12 residues. The CDR3, as DNA: TGCGCCGTACAGGGGGCTTCCGATGGCTACACCTTC. This codes for CAVQGASDGYTF.

This clone was picked up many times. The rearrangement uses TRBV9 and TRBJ2-4; D is perhaps TRBD2 (6 bases). The V gene's germline CDR1 is SGDLS and CDR2 YYNGEE. Trimming removed 2 bases from V and 0 bases from J, with 9 bases in between. This CDR3 has 15 amino acids. The CDR3 region is CASSVRAGAKNIQYF. The DNA of the CDR3 is TGTGCCAGCAGCGTCCGAGCGGGAGCCAAAAACATTCAGTACTTC.

The table lists this clone with a few counts. This chain joins TRBV28 and TRBJ2-7, with 7 bases fitting TRBD1. CDR3 length: 14 amino acids. Germline CDR1 MDHEN, CDR2 SYDVKM. The J segment lost 2 bases and the V segment lost 5 bases, leaving 6 bases of the junction unmatched. CDR3 bases: TGTGCCAGCAGTCAAGTGCAGGGGGCCTACGAGCAGTACTTC. This codes for CASSQVQGAYEQYF.

The chain has TRBV7-2 and TRBJ2-3; D unclear. Trimming took 3 bases from V and 5 from J, leaving 18 bases between them. Looked up from germline, CDR1 is SGHTA and CDR2 is FQGNSA. The CDR3 extends over 16 amino acids. For the CDR3, the DNA is TGTGCCAGCAGCTTTCGAAATGGGCCAGTGGGAGATACGCAGTATTTT. Its protein product is CASSFRNGPVGDTQYF.

The genes are TRBV11-2 and TRBJ2-2; the D gene is possibly TRBD1 (6 bases). The CDR3 is 14 residues long. Germline V CDR1 and CDR2: SGHAT, FQNNGV. The ends were cut back, 3 bases at V and 7 bases at J, with 12 bases in the middle. CDR3 loop: CASSFQGFDGELFF. The CDR3 nucleotides are TGTGCCAGCAGCTTCCAGGGGTTCGACGGGGAGCTGTTTTTT.

CDR3 amino acids: CASSASDRGSYEQYF. CDR3 nucleotide sequence: TGTGCCAGCAGCGCATCGGACAGGGGCTCCTACGAGCAGTACTTC. This chain uses TRBV7-8 with TRBJ2-7; 9 bases match TRBD1. CDR3 length: 15 amino acids. Trimming at V came to 5 bases and at J to 0 bases, leaving 5 bases not matched to a gene. Germline loops: CDR1 SGHVS, CDR2 FQNEAQ.

The J gene is TRBJ1-5, the V gene TRBV7-2, with 8 bases lining up with TRBD1. The junction had 3 bases not matched to a gene; V was cut back by 1 base and J by 4 bases. Germline CDR1 and CDR2: SGHTA and FQGNSA. The CDR3 sequence is 15 residues long. This chain's CDR3 is CASSLVWTGNQPQHF. Here the CDR3 DNA reads TGTGCCAGCAGCTTAGTGTGGACAGGGAATCAGCCCCAGCATTTT.

The chain is built from TRBV9 and TRBJ2-2; TRBD2 matches 10 bases. The J segment lost 4 bases and the V segment lost 0 bases, leaving 9 bases of the junction unmatched. CDR3 length equals 18 residues. In germline, CDR1 is SGDLS, CDR2 YYNGEE. Here the CDR3 DNA reads TGTGCCAGCAGCGTAGTAGCGGGAGGAATCGGGAGCACCGGGGAGCTGTTTTTT. This sequence encodes CASSVVAGGIGSTGELFF.

This clone was observed many times. The sample has other DNA sequences that encode this CDR3 too. The CDR3 is CASSLGLAGETQYF. The CDR3 region has the DNA TGTGCCAGCAGCTTAGGGCTAGCAGGGGAGACCCAGTACTTC. This chain connects TRBV7-9 to TRBJ2-5; the D call may be TRBD1 or TRBD2 (5 bases each). Germline CDR1 and CDR2: SEHNR and FQNEAQ (reference sequence). V lost 1 base, J lost 5 bases, and 11 bases lay in between. CDR3 length: 14 amino acids.

This chain joins TRBV6-1 and TRBJ2-2; 9 bases are a match to TRBD2. The CDR3 is 15 residues long. V lost 7 bases, J lost 1 base, and 4 bases stayed unmatched. Germline V gene lookup returns CDR1 MNHNS and CDR2 SASEGT. The CDR3 here is CASNGLARNTGELFF. CDR3 sequence (DNA): TGTGCCAGCAACGGACTAGCGAGGAACACCGGGGAGCTGTTTTTT.

The chain has TRBV18 and TRBJ1-5; tentative D call: TRBD1 (5 bases). With 2 bases removed from V and 1 base from J, the gap between germline ends came to 9 bases. The germline V gene encodes CDR1 KGHSH and CDR2 LQKENI. The CDR3 runs 15 residues. DNA for the CDR3: TGTGCCAGCTCACCAACAGGTGGCAGCAATCAGCCCCAGCATTTT. It is translated as CASSPTGGSNQPQHF.

V and J are TRBV6-6 and TRBJ1-5, with D possibly TRBD1 on 6 matching bases. This CDR3 spans 15 amino acids. The V and J ends lost 6 bases and 6 bases respectively, with 18 bases between them. Germline CDR1 is MNHNY and CDR2 is SVGAGI (reference sequence). CDR3 protein: CASSPQQGSSQPQHF. The DNA of the CDR3 is TGTGCCAGCAGCCCCCAACAGGGTTCGAGTCAGCCCCAGCATTTT.